This T cell receptor (beta chain) was found in a study of neoadjuvant nivolumab and ipilimumab in lung cancer. From germline, CDR1 is KGHSH and CDR2 LQKENI. The CDR3 has 14 amino acids. The V end was cut by 3 bases, the J end by 8 bases, with 13 bases between. TCRdb's copy holds only in-frame clones and misses some; the assay was immunoSEQ multiplex PCR. This table has approximately 15,000 clones, around 65% appearing once. The chain carries TRBV18 and TRBJ1-4; unclear D gene. This TCR was sampled from an adult with non-small cell lung cancer. The sequenced sample was peripheral blood, obtained after neoadjuvant nivolumab, alone or with ipilimumab, at or shortly before surgery. In DNA form, the CDR3 reads TGTGCCAGCTCACCGGCCCAGAGGAACGAAAAACTGTTTTTT. Encoded protein: CASSPAQRNEKLFF.